This paragraph reports one T cell receptor (beta chain). These data originate in a study of blood T cell repertoires in COVID-19. Turning to the study itself: Sites in the United States, Italy and Spain provided acute and convalescent COVID-19 samples. Sources were T cells, B-cell-depleted T cells, or PBMCs; the material itself was cDNA or gDNA.

This CDR3 is 14 amino acids long. Losses at the gene ends were 5 bases for V and 2 bases for J; bases not matched to a gene: 1. Germline CDR1 and CDR2: MNHEY and SMNVEV (reference sequence). As originally analysed: Scientists estimated how many nucleated cells there were by amplifying reference gene primers. Method: immunoSEQ multiplex PCR; TCRdb's copy keeps in-frame clones and lacks some. V, J and clone size were drawn from that table, and D and trimming were deduced from the DNA. This table holds about 70,000 clones, roughly four fifths found once. The sequenced material came from peripheral blood. This sequence was found in a woman between 65 and 79 years old with acute or convalescent COVID-19. This chain links TRBV27 with TRBJ1-4; 8 bases align to TRBD1. The CDR3 loop reads CASSQGATNEKLFF. For the CDR3, the DNA is TGTGCCAGCAGTCAGGGGGCCACTAATGAAAAACTGTTTTTT.